The 22 T cell receptor beta chains given below trace back to one sample, sequenced in a study of blood T cell repertoires in COVID-19. This table comes from immunoSEQ multiplex PCR, and its TCRdb copy is limited to in-frame clones, with some not included. The sample shows about 280,000 clones, approximately 88% of them seen only once. Sequences were obtained from peripheral blood. The receptors were sampled from a man aged 18 to 29 with active or convalescent COVID-19.

The chain uses TRBV24-1 and TRBJ2-3, with TRBD1 matching over 12 bases. The CDR3 is 17 amino acids. J gave up 3 bases and V 9 bases, and 12 bases lay outside the gene matches. The germline V gene has CDR1 KGHDR and CDR2 SFDVKD. CDR3 loop: CATGTGTGGLKTDTQYF. For the CDR3, the DNA is TGTGCCACCGGGACAGGGACAGGGGGCTTAAAAACAGATACGCAGTATTTT.

A few counts support this clone. The chain couples TRBV5-1 to TRBJ1-1; D gene ambiguous. The V gene lost 6 bases and the J gene lost 0 bases, with 12 bases spanning the gap. This CDR3 has 14 amino acids. CDR1 and CDR2 (germline): SGHRS, YFSETQ. This CDR3 is CASTVDTLNTEAFF. Here the CDR3 DNA reads TGCGCCAGCACCGTCGACACCCTGAACACTGAAGCTTTCTTT.

The chain carries TRBV24-1 and TRBJ2-1, with D maybe TRBD2 (7 bases). Trimming cost V 6 bases and J 2 bases, with 10 bases left between them. The length of the CDR3 is 14 residues. CDR1 and CDR2 from the germline V gene are KGHDR and SFDVKD. The CDR3 DNA follows: TGTGCCACCAGTCTCGGGGGGCCCTACAATGAGCAGTTCTTC. Its protein is CATSLGGPYNEQFF.

This clone has a single count. This chain uses TRBV6-5 with TRBJ2-2; 10 bases are a match to TRBD1. The CDR3 loop spans 15 amino acids. Germline V CDR1 and CDR2: MNHEY, SVGAGI. V gave up 5 bases and J gave up 6 bases; unmatched junction bases: 6. CDR3 residues: CASSPGTGEAGELFF. The CDR3 DNA reads TGTGCCAGCAGTCCCGGGACAGGGGAAGCCGGGGAGCTGTTTTTT.

This clone appeared once. This CDR3 is CASSVELADPEQYF. The CDR3 DNA is TGTGCCAGCAGCGTAGAACTAGCGGACCCCGAGCAGTACTTC. V gene TRBV9 combines with J gene TRBJ2-7, with TRBD2 matching 8 bases. The V gene end was trimmed by 0 bases and the J gene end by 6 bases; junction bases not matched to a gene: 5. From germline, CDR1 is SGDLS and CDR2 YYNGEE. This CDR3 has 14 amino acids.

The V and J genes are TRBV19 and TRBJ1-1; D is unresolved. This CDR3 has 14 amino acids. CDR1 and CDR2 from the germline V gene are LNHDA and SQIVND (reference sequence). Trimming took off 4 bases at V and 2 bases at J, with 11 bases between the two ends. The CDR3 spells CASSTKRRNTEAFF. In nucleotides, the CDR3 is TGTGCCAGTAGTACAAAACGCAGAAACACTGAAGCTTTCTTT.

The chain uses TRBV9 and TRBJ1-2, with 12 bases lining up with TRBD1. Germline V gene data show CDR1 as SGDLS and CDR2 as YYNGEE. The CDR3 sequence is 13 residues long. Trimming cost V 2 bases and J 9 bases; bases outside gene matches: 2. CDR3: CASSVGTGGSYTF. CDR3 nucleotides: TGTGCCAGCAGCGTGGGGACAGGGGGCAGCTACACCTTC.

J is TRBJ2-5 and V is TRBV11-2, with 14 nucleotides matching TRBD2. J was trimmed by 2 bases and V by 5 bases; bases with no gene match: 4. The CDR3 covers 16 residues. Germline V gene sequence: CDR1 SGHAT, CDR2 FQNNGV. CDR3 in amino acids: CASSGRLAGGQETQYF. The CDR3, as DNA: TGTGCCAGCAGCGGAAGACTAGCGGGGGGGCAAGAGACCCAGTACTTC.

This rearrangement joins TRBV13 to TRBJ1-2; TRBD1 agrees at 9 bases. Germline CDR1 PRHDT, CDR2 FYEKMQ (reference sequence). V dropped 1 base and J dropped 4; count of bases not matched to a gene: 4. This CDR3 region has 15 residues. CDR3 nucleotide sequence: TGTGCCAGCAGCTTAGTGGGACAGGGTTCCTATGGCTACACCTTC. Translation gives CASSLVGQGSYGYTF.

The chain employs TRBV7-9 and TRBJ1-2, with D unclear. CDR1 SEHNR and CDR2 FQNEAQ come from the germline V gene (reference sequence). Between the trimmed V and J ends, which lost 2 bases and 1 base, there was a span of 8 bases. There are 14 residues in the CDR3. The CDR3 DNA follows: TGTGCCAGCAGCTTACCGGGGATTAACTATGGCTACACCTTC. It yields the protein CASSLPGINYGYTF.

In DNA, the CDR3 is TGTGCCAGCAGTCGACCATGGACAGGGGCGAACGAGCAGTACTTC. This codes for CASSRPWTGANEQYF. The chain carries TRBV28 and TRBJ2-7, with 9 bases matching TRBD1. Germline V gene sequence: CDR1 MDHEN, CDR2 SYDVKM. CDR3 size: 15 residues. The ends lost 5 bases at V and 5 bases at J; junction bases unmatched: 10. The full variable domain, with the rest looked up from reference TRBV28 and TRBJ2-7, is DVKVTQSSRYLVKRTGEKVFLECVQDMDHENMFWYRQDPGLGLRLIYFSYDVKMKEKGDIPEGYSVSREKKERFSLILESASTNQTSMYLCASSRPWTGANEQYFGPGTRLTVT.

This chain joins TRBV7-2 and TRBJ1-6; no reliable D call. The germline gives CDR1 SGHTA, CDR2 FQGNSA. V was trimmed by 2 bases and J by 6 bases, leaving 11 bases between them. This CDR3 region has 15 residues. The DNA for the CDR3 is TGTGCCAGCAGCTTAACGGTTGGTGTTAATTCACCCCTCCACTTT. As protein: CASSLTVGVNSPLHF.

Comment on this clone: Distinct nucleotide sequences in the sample also encode this CDR3. The chain is built from TRBV12-3 or TRBV12-4 and TRBJ1-1; D is uncertain. The V end lost 1 base, the J end lost 5 bases, and 5 bases lay between the germline ends. The CDR3 totals 12 residues. The CDR3, as DNA: TGTGCCAGCAGTTTAGGGGCTACTGAAGCTTTCTTT. This sequence encodes CASSLGATEAFF.

J is TRBJ1-1 and V is TRBV7-6; D remains unclear. Germline values: CDR1 SGHVS, CDR2 FNYEAQ. The V gene lost 5 bases and the J gene lost 4 bases, with 14 bases spanning the gap. The CDR3 runs to 14 residues. CDR3 amino acids: CASSPLGGSTEAFF. CDR3 bases: TGTGCCAGCAGCCCTCTTGGAGGTTCCACTGAAGCTTTCTTT.

The chain couples TRBV4-3 to TRBJ1-1; TRBD1 matches 7 bases. Losses at the gene ends were 5 bases for V and 6 bases for J; bases not matched to a gene: 9. The germline V gene encodes CDR1 LGHNA and CDR2 YSLEER. This CDR3 is built from 14 residues. CDR3: CASSSRQGASEAFF. CDR3 DNA sequence: TGCGCCAGCAGCTCTCGACAGGGTGCTTCTGAAGCTTTCTTT.

The chain couples TRBV20-1 to TRBJ2-1; a possible D gene is TRBD2 (6 bases). This CDR3 is built from 14 residues. Germline CDR1 DFQATT, CDR2 SNEGSKA (reference sequence). Between the trimmed V and J ends, which lost 3 bases and 2 bases, there was a span of 11 bases. CDR3 sequence (DNA): TGCAGTGCTAGTAAAGGGACTGCCTACAATGAGCAGTTCTTC. Amino acids: CSASKGTAYNEQFF.

The chain carries TRBV3-1 (or the pseudogene TRBV3-2) and TRBJ1-1; weak D call: TRBD1 (5 bases). Per the germline V gene, CDR1 is LGHDT and CDR2 is YNNKEL (reference sequence). The CDR3 runs 11 residues. Trimming stripped 1 base from V and 13 bases from J, with 10 bases between. Written as DNA, the CDR3 is TGTGCCAGCAGCCAAGGGGCAGGGTTTTTCTTT. Its translation is CASSQGAGFFF.

V gene TRBV6-5 combines with J gene TRBJ1-1; maybe TRBD1 (5 bases). Between the trimmed V and J ends, which lost 11 bases and 2 bases, there was a span of 18 bases. Germline values: CDR1 MNHEY, CDR2 SVGAGI. The CDR3 spans 14 residues. The CDR3 DNA is TGTGCCGCCCAATGGGGCCTGGGAAACACTGAAGCTTTCTTT. It specifies CAAQWGLGNTEAFF.

The chain couples TRBV29-1 to TRBJ1-2; perhaps TRBD1 as D (5 bases). The germline gives CDR1 SQVTM, CDR2 ANQGSEA. CDR3 size: 10 residues. Between the trimmed V and J ends, which lost 5 bases and 7 bases, there was a span of 8 bases. The CDR3 bases are TGCAGCGTTTCGGGGGGTGGCTACACCTTC. It codes for CSVSGGGYTF.

V is TRBV10-3 and J is TRBJ2-3, with D perhaps TRBD2 (5 bases). The germline gives CDR1 ENHRY, CDR2 SYGVKD. V was cut by 5 bases and J by 1 base, with 7 bases left in between. CDR3 size: 13 residues. The DNA for the CDR3 is TGTGCCATCAGTAGCGGTGGCACAGATACGCAGTATTTT. It yields the protein CAISSGGTDTQYF.

The rearrangement links TRBV10-1 to TRBJ1-5, with TRBD1 identical over 11 bases. This CDR3 region has 19 residues. Germline V gene sequence: CDR1 WNHNN, CDR2 SYGVQD (reference sequence). V gave up 1 base and J gave up 8 bases; unmatched junction bases: 16. As DNA, the CDR3 is TGCGCCAGCAGTGAGTGGACAGGGGGCAGGGCCTTAGCTAACAAGCCCCAGCATTTT. Translating it yields CASSEWTGGRALANKPQHF.

V and J are TRBV5-4 and TRBJ2-2; tentatively, D is TRBD2 (5 bases). The CDR3 runs 13 residues. V was clipped by 4 bases and J by 5 bases, with 9 bases between them. CDR1 SGHNT and CDR2 YYREEE come from the germline V gene (reference sequence). CDR3 DNA sequence: TGTGCCAGCAGCCCCTGGACTACCGGGGAGCTGTTTTTT. Translation: CASSPWTTGELFF.